Listed here are 24 T cell receptor beta chains from one sample, sequenced in a study of blood T cell repertoires in COVID-19. Assay used: immunoSEQ multiplex PCR; TCRdb lists only in-frame clones, some missing. The sample consists of under 150,000 clones, roughly 84% of them appearing once. Sequencing input: PBMCs or T cells enriched from blood (not recorded which). The receptors stem from a middle-aged man in a cohort exposed to, infected with or recovered from COVID-19 (not recorded which).

This chain uses TRBV9 with TRBJ2-1, with unresolved D. The germline V gene encodes CDR1 SGDLS and CDR2 YYNGEE. This CDR3 has 14 amino acids. V lost 0 bases to trimming and J lost 1 base, with 5 bases between them. The CDR3 nucleotides read TGTGCCAGCAGCGTAGGGGCATCCTACAATGAGCAGTTCTTC. This codes for CASSVGASYNEQFF.

The chain uses TRBV24-1 and TRBJ1-6; weak D call: TRBD1 (6 bases). The CDR3 sequence is 18 residues long. V gave up 0 bases and J gave up 0 bases, with 11 bases separating them. CDR1 is KGHDR and CDR2 is SFDVKD in the germline V gene. CDR3 in DNA: TGTGCCACCAGTGATTTGCGGACAGCCAGCTCCTATAATTCACCCCTCCACTTT. It yields the protein CATSDLRTASSYNSPLHF.

The chain uses TRBV28 and TRBJ1-2; D unclear. This CDR3 region has 12 residues. Looked up from germline, CDR1 is MDHEN and CDR2 is SYDVKM. V dropped 3 bases and J dropped 4 bases, with 6 bases sitting between them. The CDR3 nucleotides are TGTGCCAGCAGTTTTAACACCTATGGCTACACCTTC. Translating gives CASSFNTYGYTF.

The J gene is TRBJ2-5, the V gene TRBV28, with 7 bases that match TRBD1. Germline V gene sequence: CDR1 MDHEN, CDR2 SYDVKM. The CDR3 runs 13 residues. V lost 7 bases, J lost 4 bases, and 6 bases stayed unmatched. Here the CDR3 DNA reads TGTGCCAGCACAGGACAGGCCATAGAGACCCAGTACTTC. This translates into CASTGQAIETQYF. The complete variable domain, with remaining parts taken from reference TRBV28 and TRBJ2-5, reads DVKVTQSSRYLVKRTGEKVFLECVQDMDHENMFWYRQDPGLGLRLIYFSYDVKMKEKGDIPEGYSVSREKKERFSLILESASTNQTSMYLCASTGQAIETQYFGPGTRLLVL.

As to this clone: Compared with germline, one end of the junction differs, possibly owing to a read error. This rearrangement joins TRBV19 to TRBJ2-2, with 8 bases matching TRBD2. CDR1 is LNHDA, CDR2 SQIVND, per germline (reference sequence). CDR3 length: 15 residues. CDR3 sequence (DNA): TGTGCCAGTAGTATAGTAGGGACTAGGTTAGGGGGGCTGTTTTTT. It specifies CASSIVGTRLGGLFF.

This chain connects TRBV3-1 (or the pseudogene TRBV3-2) to TRBJ2-1, with 12 nucleotides matching TRBD2. Losses at the gene ends were 3 bases for V and 9 bases for J; bases not matched to a gene: 6. CDR3 length: 15 amino acids. Germline values: CDR1 LGHDT, CDR2 YNNKEL (reference sequence). Here the CDR3 DNA reads TGTGCCAGCAGCCATCTACTAGCGGGAGGATCTGAGCAGTTCTTC. Encoded protein: CASSHLLAGGSEQFF.

The chain links TRBV7-9 to TRBJ1-1, with a possible D match to TRBD1 (5 bases). This CDR3 is built from 15 residues. The germline V and J ends were trimmed by 4 bases and 0 bases, with 12 bases remaining between them. From germline, CDR1 is SEHNR and CDR2 FQNEAQ (reference sequence). CDR3 DNA: TGTGCCAGCAGCTCTCCGACAGATATGAACACTGAAGCTTTCTTT. Its translation: CASSSPTDMNTEAFF.

The chain combines TRBV7-2 with TRBJ1-2; D remains ambiguous. V was trimmed by 3 bases and J by 7 bases, leaving 12 bases between them. The CDR3 spans 13 residues. Germline V CDR1 and CDR2: SGHTA, FQGNSA. The DNA of the CDR3 is TGTGCCAGCAGCTTGGAGGAAGTTAGTGGCTACACCTTC. Translation: CASSLEEVSGYTF.

This clone was recorded a few times. The chain recombines TRBV2 with TRBJ1-4; D perhaps matches TRBD1 (5 bases). CDR1 is SNHLY, CDR2 FYNNEI, per germline. The CDR3 covers 15 residues. The V and J ends lost 7 bases and 6 bases respectively, with 18 bases between them. CDR3 protein: CASTRRGVTDEKLFF. The CDR3 bases are TGTGCCAGCACTCGTCGGGGGGTTACGGATGAAAAACTGTTTTTT.

This chain uses TRBV18 with TRBJ2-2; D may be TRBD2 (5 bases). CDR1 KGHSH and CDR2 LQKENI come from the germline V gene. This CDR3 contains 17 residues. The V gene lost 3 bases and the J gene lost 5 bases, with 19 bases spanning the gap. DNA of the CDR3: TGTGCCAGCTCACCCCCGGGTTCGGGGAAAAGAACCGGGGAGCTGTTTTTT. The encoded protein is CASSPPGSGKRTGELFF.

The rearrangement joins TRBV4-1 to TRBJ2-1; D remains unclear. The CDR3 extends over 14 amino acids. The germline V gene encodes CDR1 MGHRA and CDR2 YSYEKL. V was clipped by 2 bases and J by 4 bases, with 9 bases between them. The CDR3 sequence is CASSQPPVYNEQFF. The DNA of the CDR3 is TGCGCCAGCAGCCAACCCCCGGTTTACAATGAGCAGTTCTTC.

The genes are TRBV7-9 and TRBJ2-7, with D possibly TRBD2 on 5 matching bases. Trimming removed 3 bases at V and 0 bases at J, with 9 bases between. In germline, CDR1 is SEHNR, CDR2 FQNEAQ (reference sequence). The CDR3 covers 14 residues. This CDR3 reads CASSFSGSSYEQYF. As DNA, the CDR3 is TGTGCCAGCAGCTTCTCGGGGAGCTCCTACGAGCAGTACTTC.

This chain uses TRBV7-6 with TRBJ2-1; D is perhaps TRBD2 (6 bases). CDR1 and CDR2 (germline): SGHVS, FNYEAQ. V was shortened by 3 bases and J by 4 bases, with 13 bases between the two germline ends. This CDR3 contains 15 residues. CDR3 sequence: CASSLEGSVYNEQFF. The CDR3 region has the DNA TGTGCCAGCAGCTTGGAGGGGTCAGTATACAATGAGCAGTTCTTC. Full variable domain (missing parts from reference TRBV7-6 and TRBJ2-1): GAGVSQSPRYKVTKRGQDVALRCDPISGHVSLYWYRQALGQGPEFLTYFNYEAQQDKSGLPNDRFSAERPEGSISTLTIQRTEQRDSAMYRCASSLEGSVYNEQFFGPGTRLTVL.

The chain recombines TRBV5-4 with TRBJ1-5, with no clear D. V lost 2 bases to trimming and J lost 2 bases, with 17 bases between them. CDR1 SGHNT and CDR2 YYREEE come from the germline V gene (reference sequence). This CDR3 region has 17 residues. The CDR3, as DNA: TGTGCCAGCAGCTTCCCCCTGTCTCACCGAGGCAATCAGCCCCAGCATTTT. Its translation: CASSFPLSHRGNQPQHF.

In regard to this clone: An end of the junction differs from the germline gene, which may be a read error. Distinct nucleotide sequences in the sample also encode this CDR3. The chain recombines TRBV9 with TRBJ2-7; 9 nucleotides match TRBD1. The CDR3 is 16 amino acids. The V gene's germline CDR1 is SGDLS and CDR2 YYNGEE. CDR3 sequence reads: CASSEGTGPVTDEQYF. CDR3 nucleotide sequence: TGTGCTAGCAGCGAGGGGACAGGGCCCGTTACGGACGAGCAGTACTTC.

The chain carries TRBV11-2 and TRBJ2-5; 9 nucleotides match TRBD2. V lost 5 bases and J lost 5; bases outside the gene matches: 15. From germline, CDR1 is SGHAT and CDR2 FQNNGV. The CDR3 is 17 amino acids. The CDR3 nucleotides are TGTGCCAGCAGCCCTTCGGGGCGGGGGGGCTCTAATGAGACCCAGTACTTC. It is translated as CASSPSGRGGSNETQYF. The full variable domain, in which reference TRBV11-2 and TRBJ2-5 provide the parts outside the CDR3, is EAGVAQSPRYKIIEKRQSVAFWCNPISGHATLYWYQQILGQGPKLLIQFQNNGVVDDSQLPKDRFSAERLKGVDSTLKIQPAKLEDSAVYLCASSPSGRGGSNETQYFGPGTRLLVL.

This clone was seen just once. The CDR3 nucleotides read TGTGCCAGCAGTCCGCAGGCCATTCCGGCTTTCTTT. Translated, it gives CASSPQAIPAFF. V is TRBV12-3 or TRBV12-4 and J is TRBJ1-1; D remains ambiguous. The CDR3 totals 12 residues. V lost 5 bases and J lost 11, with 15 bases in between.

The chain carries TRBV27 and TRBJ2-1; the match to TRBD2 covers 8 bases. V shed 7 bases and J 8 bases; nucleotides not matched to a gene: 7. There are 13 residues in the CDR3. The germline V gene has CDR1 MNHEY and CDR2 SMNVEV (reference sequence). CDR3 DNA sequence: TGTGCCAGCACCTTCGGGGGGGCGGATGAGCAGTTCTTC. Translation: CASTFGGADEQFF.

This chain joins TRBV24-1 and TRBJ2-1, with D tentatively TRBD2 (5 bases). The CDR3 spans 17 residues. Germline V gene lookup returns CDR1 KGHDR and CDR2 SFDVKD. The V end was cut by 2 bases, the J end by 6 bases, with 19 bases between. This CDR3 is CATSDYGNSVQTNEQFF. The CDR3 nucleotides read TGTGCCACCAGTGATTACGGGAATTCAGTTCAAACCAATGAGCAGTTCTTC.

This clone was detected ten times or more. The chain links TRBV11-2 to TRBJ1-2; D remains unclear. CDR3 length: 12 amino acids. From germline, CDR1 is SGHAT and CDR2 FQNNGV. Trimming stripped 6 bases from V and 3 bases from J, with 8 bases between. CDR3 nucleotides: TGTGCCAGCAGTGTCGGGGACTATGGCTACACCTTC. Protein product: CASSVGDYGYTF.

The chain is built from TRBV7-2 and TRBJ1-1; D remains ambiguous. Looked up from germline, CDR1 is SGHTA and CDR2 is FQGNSA. The V and J ends lost 2 bases and 5 bases respectively, with 15 bases between them. This CDR3 is 15 amino acids long. CDR3 region: CASSLTTGRRTEAFF. The CDR3 bases are TGTGCCAGCAGCTTAACTACGGGGAGAAGAACTGAAGCTTTCTTT.

The J gene is TRBJ2-7, the V gene TRBV5-1; 10 bases agree with TRBD2. The length of the CDR3 is 16 residues. V was clipped by 0 bases and J by 2 bases; unmatched bases: 5. Germline CDR1 and CDR2: SGHRS and YFSETQ. The CDR3 DNA reads TGCGCCAGCAGCTTGGTATCTAGCGGGAGCCCCTACGAGCAGTACTTC. It is translated as CASSLVSSGSPYEQYF.

The chain couples TRBV27 to TRBJ1-2; 8 positions agree with TRBD1. Per germline, CDR1 MNHEY and CDR2 SMNVEV (reference sequence). The V and J ends lost 3 bases and 6 bases, in that order; junction bases with no gene match: 9. The CDR3 runs 15 residues. CDR3 bases: TGTGCCAGCAGTTTGGGCAGGGGGCGGAGGGATGGCTACACCTTC. Translation gives CASSLGRGRRDGYTF.

The chain is built from TRBV6-4 and TRBJ2-3, with 14 bases that match TRBD2. Per germline, CDR1 MRHNA and CDR2 SNTAGT. Trimming removed 4 bases from V and 6 bases from J; junction bases left unmatched: 3. The CDR3 is 15 residues long. The CDR3: CASSVTSGGADTQYF. In DNA form, the CDR3 reads TGTGCCAGCAGTGTGACTAGCGGGGGGGCCGATACGCAGTATTTT.